This T cell receptor (beta chain) was recovered during a study of shared clonotypes between healthy human individuals. Study context: A couple of women and three men aged 18 to 49 served as donors. Overall study results and limits: A reduction in generation probabilities was seen for non-shared clonotypes relative to those shared by all four donors.

CD45RO-negative CD8 cells positively selected for CCR7 made up the naive population, which excluded terminally differentiated effector memory CD45RA+ cells. Turning to this clone: Its antigen is undetermined.

In germline, CDR1 is MNHEY, CDR2 SMNVEV (reference sequence). Trimming cost V 8 bases and J 0 bases, with 19 bases left between them. The CDR3 has 16 residues. The sorted-subset replicate PCRs were given roughly 200 ng DNA, which is 30,000 to 35,000 T cell genomes. The method was immunoSEQ multiplex PCR; TCRdb's version includes in-frame clones alone and lacks a portion of them. The profile shows millions of clones, just under 95% of them singletons. This TCR was sampled from a man in his late teens or twenties in good health. The genes are TRBV27 and TRBJ2-5; tentatively, D is TRBD1 or TRBD2 (5 bases each). Sequences were obtained from naive CD8+ T cells sorted from blood. The chain's CDR3 is CASGSLGTLYQETQYF. Here the CDR3 DNA reads TGTGCCAGCGGGTCGTTGGGGACCTTGTACCAAGAGACCCAGTACTTC.